This T cell receptor (beta chain) was obtained from a study of cytomegalovirus exposure and HLA in healthy donors. In the study overall: Earlier sequencing of about 179 million T cells yielded nearly 120 million unique TCR beta sequences. Samples from HLA-typed donors yielded 85 million to 95 million unique TCRs in an early data release. Whole-study results and caveats: Most observed TCR sequences were rare, whereas some public TCRs were detected in many donors.

The PCR was carried out with 60 Vbeta primers and 13 Jbeta primers. This table comes from immunoSEQ multiplex PCR, and its TCRdb copy is limited to in-frame clones, with some not included. This sample has more than 50,000 clones; about three quarters occur once, and the top ten carry about 23%. The V end lost 1 base, the J end lost 7 bases, and 10 bases lay between the germline ends. CDR3 size: 13 residues. Germline V lookup: CDR1 SGHTA, CDR2 FQGNSA. On this clone itself: Its antigen is unknown.

The specimen was PBMCs. The genes are TRBV7-2 and TRBJ1-1; D is unclear. The sequence came from a man between 45 and 60 years old in good health and CMV-seropositive. The CDR3 sequence: CASSLGAAGEAFF. CDR3 nucleotide sequence: TGTGCCAGCAGCTTAGGGGCAGCTGGTGAAGCTTTCTTT.